This TCR beta chain stems from a study of beta chain features in type 1 diabetes. The germline V gene encodes CDR1 SGHTA and CDR2 FQGNSA. This CDR3 contains 17 residues. V dropped 5 bases and J dropped 0 bases, with 19 bases sitting between them. The sequenced template was cDNA made from the entire isolated RNA. The data were produced by immunoSEQ multiplex PCR, yet TCRdb's version contains in-frame clones alone and is incomplete. The sample lists 250,000 to 350,000 clones; 9.5% to 11% were seen once. This receptor was taken from a woman aged 25 to 39 in good health. Material: naive CD4+ T cells from blood. The chain employs TRBV7-2 and TRBJ1-2; D is unresolved. This CDR3 is CASSPLGVRTSNYGYTF. CDR3 sequence (DNA): TGTGCCAGCAGCCCCCTTGGAGTCCGAACTTCTAACTATGGCTACACCTTC.